What follows are 16 T cell receptor beta chains derived from one specimen sequenced in a study of blood T cell repertoires in COVID-19. Data came from immunoSEQ multiplex PCR; TCRdb stores just in-frame clones and leaves some out. The sample shows about 200,000 clones, approximately 91% of them seen only once. Material: peripheral blood. Every receptor here comes from a woman aged 40 to 50 with acute or convalescent COVID-19.

This clone was detected once. The chain recombines TRBV21-1 with TRBJ1-2. TRBV21-1 is flagged as a pseudogene. The CDR3 extends over 16 amino acids. The CDR3 loop reads CASSKMGGQEFYGYTF. The DNA of the CDR3 is TGTGCCAGCAGCAAAATGGGGGGGCAGGAGTTCTATGGCTACACCTTC.

The chain couples TRBV28 to TRBJ1-1, with 7 bases matching TRBD1. This CDR3 region has 12 residues. Germline V gene data show CDR1 as MDHEN and CDR2 as SYDVKM. Losses at the gene ends were 10 bases for V and 3 bases for J; bases not matched to a gene: 5. CDR3 sequence (DNA): TGTGCCACTATGACAGGGTACACTGAAGCTTTCTTT. It encodes CATMTGYTEAFF. Variable domain in full (rest from reference TRBV28 and TRBJ1-1): DVKVTQSSRYLVKRTGEKVFLECVQDMDHENMFWYRQDPGLGLRLIYFSYDVKMKEKGDIPEGYSVSREKKERFSLILESASTNQTSMYLCATMTGYTEAFFGQGTRLTVV.

The chain employs TRBV27 and TRBJ1-1, with 8 bases that match TRBD1. Germline lookup yields CDR1 MNHEY and CDR2 SMNVEV (reference sequence). The CDR3 length is 12 residues. V lost 5 bases to trimming and J lost 9 bases; unmatched junction nucleotides: 5. CDR3 loop: CASSGAGGKAFF. Written as DNA, the CDR3 is TGTGCCAGCAGTGGGGCAGGGGGCAAAGCTTTCTTT.

The chain combines TRBV6-5 with TRBJ2-7, with TRBD1 matching 10 bases. From germline, CDR1 is MNHEY and CDR2 SVGAGI. The CDR3 extends over 13 amino acids. Here the CDR3 DNA reads TGTGCCAGCAGTTCCACGGGACAGGGGTCCGTCGACGTC. It is translated as CASSSTGQGSVDV.

The rearrangement links TRBV5-6 to TRBJ1-6; possibly TRBD1 for D (5 bases). The CDR3 is made up of 15 amino acids. The germline V gene has CDR1 SGHDT and CDR2 YYEEEE. The V end was cut by 2 bases, the J end by 4 bases, with 10 bases between. The CDR3: CASSFRVSYNSPLHF. CDR3 in DNA: TGTGCCAGCAGCTTCAGGGTCTCTTATAATTCACCCCTCCACTTT.

V usage is TRBV12-2 and J usage is TRBJ2-7; the DNA was not used to check the table's D call, TRBD1. TRBV12-2 is described as a pseudogene. This CDR3 contains 20 residues. The CDR3 DNA follows: TGTGCAAGTCGCCCCCCATTCCGGGACAGGGGCGTTTTTTGGTCCTACGAGCAGTACGTC. Protein sequence: CASRPPFRDRGVFWSYEQYV.

This chain joins TRBV19 and TRBJ2-1; 7 bases are a match to TRBD2. The CDR3 covers 16 residues. The germline V gene encodes CDR1 LNHDA and CDR2 SQIVND (reference sequence). The junction had 12 bases not matched to a gene; V was cut back by 10 bases and J by 0 bases. The DNA of the CDR3 is TGTGCCACCGCAAAAGACGGCGGGAGCTCCTACAATGAGCAGTTCTTC. Its protein is CATAKDGGSSYNEQFF.

The chain links TRBV19 to TRBJ1-1; 10 bases are a match to TRBD1. V was clipped by 5 bases and J by 3 bases; unmatched bases: 6. Germline values: CDR1 LNHDA, CDR2 SQIVND (reference sequence). This CDR3 region has 15 residues. CDR3 bases: TGTGCCAGTAGTGACCGGGACAGGGGTTACACTGAAGCTTTCTTT. This translates into CASSDRDRGYTEAFF.

V gene TRBV25-1 combines with J gene TRBJ1-2; D is possibly TRBD1 (6 bases). V lost 7 bases and J 7 bases, leaving 13 bases between the germline ends. This CDR3 is built from 12 residues. Germline V gene data show CDR1 as MGHDK and CDR2 as SYGVNS. The CDR3 sequence: CASTAPGAGYTF. Written as DNA, the CDR3 is TGTGCCAGCACAGCACCAGGGGCTGGCTACACCTTC.

CDR3 amino acids: CASSGTTGELFF. DNA of the CDR3: TGTGCCAGCAGCGGGACAACCGGGGAGCTGTTTTTT. The V call is TRBV5-6, the J call TRBJ2-2; D possibly corresponds to TRBD1 (6 bases). Between the trimmed V and J ends, which lost 4 bases and 5 bases, there was a span of 6 bases. CDR1 is SGHDT and CDR2 is YYEEEE in the germline V gene. There are 12 residues in the CDR3.

The rearrangement links TRBV6-5 to TRBJ2-7; D possibly corresponds to TRBD1 (5 bases). Trimming removed 4 bases at V and 3 bases at J, with 10 bases between. This CDR3 comprises 13 residues. CDR1 is MNHEY and CDR2 is SVGAGI in the germline V gene. The CDR3 sequence is CASSFTGVYEQYV. In DNA form, the CDR3 reads TGTGCCAGCAGTTTCACAGGAGTCTACGAGCAGTACGTC.

This rearrangement joins TRBV13 to TRBJ1-2; TRBD1 agrees at 7 bases. Trimming at V came to 4 bases and at J to 6 bases, leaving 5 bases not matched to a gene. The CDR3 is made up of 13 amino acids. From germline, CDR1 is PRHDT and CDR2 FYEKMQ (reference sequence). CDR3 protein: CASSSTGRNGYTF. The CDR3 DNA reads as TGTGCCAGCAGCTCGACAGGGAGGAATGGCTACACCTTC.

V gene TRBV10-3 combines with J gene TRBJ2-3; 7 bases line up with TRBD1. This CDR3 spans 17 amino acids. CDR1 ENHRY and CDR2 SYGVKD come from the germline V gene. After removal of 4 bases from V and 0 bases from J, the junction contained 10 bases not matched to a gene. CDR3 sequence: CAISVWTGRFSTDTQYF. Written as DNA, the CDR3 is TGTGCCATCAGTGTATGGACAGGAAGATTTAGCACAGATACGCAGTATTTT.

The V and J genes are TRBV6-6 and TRBJ1-3, with TRBD1 matching over 8 bases. Trimming removed 6 bases from V and 4 bases from J; junction bases left unmatched: 5. This CDR3 is built from 14 residues. Germline V gene sequence: CDR1 MNHNY, CDR2 SVGAGI (reference sequence). CDR3 bases: TGTGCCAGCAGACCAACAGGGGGAGGAAACACCATATATTTT. Its translation is CASRPTGGGNTIYF.

The gene calls are TRBV7-7 and TRBJ2-1; no definite D call. The CDR3 loop spans 13 amino acids. Germline CDR1 SSHAT, CDR2 FNYEAQ (reference sequence). The V gene lost 2 bases and the J gene lost 8 bases, with 10 bases spanning the gap. The CDR3 loop reads CASSLLLADEQFF. The CDR3 DNA reads TGTGCCAGCAGCTTACTCTTAGCCGATGAGCAGTTCTTC. The whole variable domain, remainder taken from reference TRBV7-7 and TRBJ2-1, is GAGVSQSPRYKVTKRGQDVTLRCDPISSHATLYWYQQALGQGPEFLTYFNYEAQPDKSGLPSDRFSAERPEGSISTLTIQRTEQRDSAMYRCASSLLLADEQFFGPGTRLTVL.

The chain uses TRBV18 and TRBJ1-2; D is possibly TRBD1 (5 bases). Germline loops: CDR1 KGHSH, CDR2 LQKENI. The CDR3 is 15 residues long. The V and J ends lost 6 bases and 4 bases respectively, with 18 bases between them. The CDR3 nucleotides read TGTGCCAGCTCTCAACCGCCGGGCAGGGTCTATGGCTACACCTTC. This encodes CASSQPPGRVYGYTF.